Listed below are T cell receptor beta chains from one sample, sequenced in a study of blood T cell repertoires in COVID-19. The assay was immunoSEQ multiplex PCR, and TCRdb's table has in-frame clones only and misses some. The sample shows roughly 140,000 clones, around 85% of them seen only once. Source material: peripheral blood. The source of these receptors is a man aged 50 to 60 with acute or convalescent COVID-19. Both conserved end residues are part of each CDR3. The order of the fields is D gene, V gene, clone size, J gene, CDR3 protein, CDR3 DNA. A D gene is named only where the DNA matches it firmly. For some rows the clone size is stated as once, few or many, or as a class when expanded; others skip it.

D: TRBD2
V: TRBV10-3
size: .
J: TRBJ2-1
CDR3: CAISVFQRGSSYNEQFF
DNA: TGTGCCATCAGTGTGTTTCAGCGGGGGAGCTCCTACAATGAGCAGTTCTTC

D: .
V: TRBV19
size: .
J: TRBJ1-2
CDR3: CASSIARGGYTF
DNA: TGTGCCAGTAGTATAGCCAGGGGTGGCTACACCTTC

D: .
V: TRBV18
size: once
J: TRBJ1-1
CDR3: CASSPGMNTEAFF
DNA: TGTGCCAGCTCACCAGGCATGAACACTGAAGCTTTCTTT

D: TRBD1
V: TRBV29-1
size: .
J: TRBJ2-7
CDR3: CSVRDRGDYEQYF
DNA: TGCAGCGTTCGGGACAGGGGAGACTACGAGCAGTACTTC

D: .
V: TRBV5-1
size: .
J: TRBJ2-7
CDR3: CASSLDFGGLGEQYF
DNA: TGCGCCAGCAGCTTGGACTTCGGGGGGCTGGGAGAGCAGTACTTC

D: .
V: TRBV5-7
size: .
J: TRBJ2-4
CDR3: CASSLGTGAKNIQYF
DNA: TGTGCCAGCAGCTTGGGAACGGGAGCCAAAAACATTCAGTACTTC

D: TRBD1
V: TRBV6-1
size: .
J: TRBJ2-2
CDR3: CASSETQGALTGELFF
DNA: TGTGCCAGCAGCGAAACACAGGGGGCTCTAACCGGGGAGCTGTTTTTT

D: .
V: TRBV9
size: .
J: TRBJ2-7
CDR3: CASSVGLGGVDYEQYF
DNA: TGTGCCAGCAGCGTAGGTCTCGGCGGAGTTGACTACGAGCAGTACTTC

D: .
V: TRBV12-2
size: .
J: TRBJ2-7
CDR3: CASRLDYPNESSYEQYF
DNA: TGTGCAAGTCGCTTGGACTACCCAAACGAGAGCTCCTACGAGCAGTACTTC

D: .
V: TRBV18
size: .
J: TRBJ2-1
CDR3: CASSSDEGRYLDEQFF
DNA: TGTGCCAGCTCATCCGACGAGGGCCGCTACCTCGATGAGCAGTTCTTC

D: .
V: TRBV2
size: few
J: TRBJ1-5
CDR3: CASSLQDAYQPQHF
DNA: TGTGCCAGCAGCTTACAGGATGCCTATCAGCCCCAGCATTTT

D: TRBD2
V: TRBV3-1/TRBV3-2
size: .
J: TRBJ2-5
CDR3: CASSPAGGRQETQYF
DNA: TGTGCCAGCAGCCCAGCGGGGGGGCGACAAGAGACCCAGTACTTC

D: .
V: TRBV6-1
size: .
J: TRBJ1-3
CDR3: CASSGQVPSSGNTIYF
DNA: TGTGCCAGCAGTGGACAGGTCCCTTCCTCTGGAAACACCATATATTTT

D: .
V: TRBV9
size: .
J: TRBJ1-6
CDR3: CASSVADGGDSPLHF
DNA: TGTGCCAGCAGCGTAGCGGACGGAGGGGATTCACCCCTCCACTTT

D: TRBD1
V: TRBV9
size: .
J: TRBJ1-4
CDR3: CASSVDRQGGEKLFF
DNA: TGTGCCAGCAGCGTAGATCGACAGGGGGGAGAAAAACTGTTTTTT

D: TRBD1
V: TRBV2
size: once
J: TRBJ2-7
CDR3: CASREGTGYAEQYF
DNA: TGTGCCAGCAGGGAAGGGACAGGGTATGCGGAGCAGTACTTC

D: .
V: TRBV18
size: .
J: TRBJ2-7
CDR3: CASSPGSSYEQYF
DNA: TGTGCCAGCTCACCCGGGTCCTCCTACGAGCAGTACTTC

D: TRBD1
V: TRBV19
size: .
J: TRBJ2-7
CDR3: CASSGTGFSYEQYF
DNA: TGTGCCAGTAGTGGGACAGGGTTTTCCTACGAGCAGTACTTC

D: .
V: TRBV5-1
size: .
J: TRBJ1-2
CDR3: CASSLGGEYGYTF
DNA: TGCGCCAGCAGCTTGGGGGGCGAGTATGGCTACACCTTC

D: TRBD2
V: TRBV11-3
size: .
J: TRBJ2-1
CDR3: CASSPGGISYNEQFF
DNA: TGTGCCAGCAGCCCGGGGGGGATTAGCTACAATGAGCAGTTCTTC

D: .
V: TRBV15
size: .
J: TRBJ1-4
CDR3: CATSRDRRTPNEKLFF
DNA: TGTGCCACCAGCAGAGATCGTCGGACACCTAATGAAAAACTGTTTTTT

D: .
V: TRBV1
size: once
J: TRBJ2-5
CDR3: CTSSPTGGLAAEVGQETQYF
DNA: TGCACCAGCAGCCCAACGGGGGGACTAGCGGCGGAGGTGGGTCAAGAGACCCAGTACTTC

D: .
V: TRBV5-1
size: .
J: TRBJ1-1
CDR3: CASRGSMNTEAFF
DNA: TGCGCCAGCAGGGGCAGTATGAACACTGAAGCTTTCTTT

D: TRBD1
V: TRBV11-2
size: few
J: TRBJ1-1
CDR3: CASSFRQGGGTEAFF
DNA: TGTGCCAGCAGCTTTAGACAGGGGGGGGGCACTGAAGCTTTCTTT

D: TRBD1
V: TRBV7-2
size: .
J: TRBJ2-7
CDR3: CASTSWDRGLNEQYF
DNA: TGTGCCAGCACCTCCTGGGACAGGGGGCTCAACGAGCAGTACTTC

D: .
V: TRBV6-2/TRBV6-3
size: once
J: TRBJ2-1
CDR3: CASSESGEYNEQFF
DNA: TGTGCCAGCAGTGAGTCAGGGGAATACAATGAGCAGTTCTTC

D: .
V: TRBV6-4
size: once
J: TRBJ1-1
CDR3: CASSGVRYTEAFF
DNA: TGTGCCAGCAGTGGTGTGCGATACACTGAAGCTTTCTTT

D: .
V: TRBV19
size: .
J: TRBJ1-1
CDR3: CASTLGWSLNTEAFF
DNA: TGTGCCAGTACCCTCGGCTGGAGCCTAAACACTGAAGCTTTCTTT

D: .
V: TRBV5-4
size: once
J: TRBJ1-2
CDR3: CASSLGQWVDGYTF
DNA: TGTGCCAGCAGCTTGGGACAGTGGGTCGATGGCTACACCTTC

D: TRBD1
V: TRBV28
size: .
J: TRBJ2-7
CDR3: CASSFQGVGLEQYF
DNA: TGTGCCAGCAGTTTTCAGGGGGTAGGGCTTGAGCAGTACTTC

D: .
V: TRBV30
size: .
J: TRBJ1-1
CDR3: CAWSVLQGWGNTEAFF
DNA: TGTGCCTGGAGTGTACTCCAGGGGTGGGGGAACACTGAAGCTTTCTTT

D: .
V: TRBV27
size: .
J: TRBJ1-1
CDR3: CASSLNGRNTEAFF
DNA: TGTGCCAGCAGTTTAAACGGTAGGAACACTGAAGCTTTCTTT

D: TRBD1
V: TRBV2
size: .
J: TRBJ2-3
CDR3: CASPHPRGPTDTQYF
DNA: TGTGCCAGCCCCCACCCAAGGGGGCCCACAGATACGCAGTATTTT

D: .
V: TRBV27
size: .
J: TRBJ1-2
CDR3: CASSPHRGNGYTF
DNA: TGTGCCAGCAGTCCCCACCGGGGAAATGGCTACACCTTC

D: TRBD1
V: TRBV6-5
size: .
J: TRBJ1-1
CDR3: CASSPRDRNTEAFF
DNA: TGTGCCAGCAGTCCCCGGGACAGGAACACTGAAGCTTTCTTT

D: TRBD1
V: TRBV7-9
size: .
J: TRBJ2-2
CDR3: CATDRRGQFTGELFF
DNA: TGTGCCACCGACCGAAGGGGACAGTTCACCGGGGAGCTGTTTTTT

D: .
V: TRBV6-4
size: .
J: TRBJ1-2
CDR3: CAAWGHVNYGYTF
DNA: TGTGCCGCTTGGGGGCATGTAAACTATGGCTACACCTTC

D: TRBD1
V: TRBV4-2
size: .
J: TRBJ1-4
CDR3: CASSQDQGAGANEKLFF
DNA: TGTGCCAGCAGCCAAGATCAGGGGGCGGGTGCTAATGAAAAACTGTTTTTT

D: .
V: TRBV28
size: .
J: TRBJ2-3
CDR3: CASTYTDTQYF
DNA: TGTGCCAGCACCTATACAGATACGCAGTATTTT

D: .
V: TRBV6-5
size: .
J: TRBJ1-1
CDR3: CASSRRENTEAFF
DNA: TGTGCCAGCAGCCGGAGGGAGAACACTGAAGCTTTCTTT

D: .
V: TRBV21-1
size: .
J: TRBJ1-4
CDR3: CASSKRGDNEKLFF
DNA: TGTGCCAGCAGCAAACGGGGGGATAATGAAAAACTGTTTTTT

D: TRBD2
V: TRBV5-4
size: .
J: TRBJ2-3
CDR3: CASSRPSGKTDTQYF
DNA: TGTGCCAGCAGCCGTCCTAGCGGAAAGACAGATACGCAGTATTTT

D: TRBD1
V: TRBV7-9
size: once
J: TRBJ1-5
CDR3: CASSPGQGKNNQPQHF
DNA: TGTGCCAGCAGTCCCGGACAGGGGAAGAACAATCAGCCCCAGCATTTT

D: .
V: TRBV29-1
size: .
J: TRBJ2-2
CDR3: CSVIPQAANTGELFF
DNA: TGCAGCGTAATTCCCCAGGCCGCGAACACCGGGGAGCTGTTTTTT

D: .
V: TRBV7-8
size: .
J: TRBJ2-5
CDR3: CASSLGAGGEETQYF
DNA: TGTGCCAGCAGCTTAGGAGCTGGCGGGGAAGAGACCCAGTACTTC

D: .
V: TRBV19
size: .
J: TRBJ2-7
CDR3: CASSPQGAEQYF
DNA: TGTGCCAGTAGTCCACAGGGAGCCGAGCAGTACTTC

D: TRBD1
V: TRBV6-5
size: few
J: TRBJ1-2
CDR3: CASSSLDRGGYGYTF
DNA: TGTGCCAGCAGTTCCCTGGACAGGGGCGGCTATGGCTACACCTTC

D: .
V: TRBV12-5
size: .
J: TRBJ2-5
CDR3: CASGLQETQYF
DNA: TGTGCTAGTGGTCTGCAAGAGACCCAGTACTTC

D: .
V: TRBV29-1
size: .
J: TRBJ2-7
CDR3: CSVATAGFSYEQYF
DNA: TGCAGCGTTGCTACAGCTGGGTTCTCCTACGAGCAGTACTTC

D: .
V: TRBV9
size: .
J: TRBJ1-6
CDR3: CASSVEVSGTHNSPLHF
DNA: TGTGCCAGCAGCGTAGAGGTCAGCGGAACCCATAATTCACCCCTCCACTTT

D: TRBD1
V: TRBV2
size: .
J: TRBJ1-1
CDR3: CASHGDRAMNTEAFF
DNA: TGTGCCAGCCACGGGGACAGGGCTATGAACACTGAAGCTTTCTTT

D: .
V: TRBV7-3
size: .
J: TRBJ1-6
CDR3: CASSLTAGADSPLHF
DNA: TGTGCCAGCAGCTTAACGGCGGGGGCTGATTCACCCCTCCACTTT

D: TRBD1
V: TRBV19
size: .
J: TRBJ2-2
CDR3: CASRSLGQSNTGELFF
DNA: TGTGCCAGTAGGTCCCTGGGACAGTCGAACACCGGGGAGCTGTTTTTT